This TCR beta chain was retrieved from a study of shared clonotypes between healthy human individuals. Study results and limitations: Generally, estimated richness proved larger in naive subsets than it did in memory subsets. With several donors compared, 5% to 5.5% of naive CD4 clonotypes were shared.

The CDR3 spans 15 residues. In germline, CDR1 is ENHRY, CDR2 SYGVKD. V gave up 4 bases and J gave up 5 bases; unmatched junction bases: 8. The split of CD4+ cells yielded CD45RA+ naive and CD45RA-negative memory subsets. For this clone: No antigen is known for it.

Sequencing used immunoSEQ multiplex PCR; TCRdb keeps in-frame clones, though not all of them. The repertoire holds 2 million to 3 million clones, more than 90% seen once, with roughly 0.14% in the top ten. Source material: naive CD4+ T cells sorted from blood. As for subset: CD45RA+ positively selected. The V call is TRBV10-3, the J call TRBJ2-5, with 9 bases matching TRBD2. The receptor comes from a man in his late teens or twenties in good health. CDR3 amino acids: CAISATSGDVETQYF. The CDR3, as DNA: TGTGCCATCAGTGCGACTAGCGGCGACGTCGAGACCCAGTACTTC.